Listed below are T cell receptor beta chains from one sample, sequenced in a study of OX40 agonist ivuxolimab in advanced cancers. Assay: immunoSEQ multiplex PCR; the TCRdb copy retains only in-frame clones and omits some. The sample holds roughly 100,000 clones, approximately 85% seen once. Sample: CD4+ or CD8+ T cells sorted from blood, taken in a trial of the OX40 agonist ivuxolimab. All receptors derive from an adult with an advanced solid tumor such as melanoma, head and neck, liver or kidney cancer. Each CDR3 is given with its conserved first and last residue. Each record gives: J gene, CDR3 length, V gene, CDR3 protein.

j_gene: TRBJ1-2; len: 11; v_gene: TRBV5-1; CDR3aa: CASSNYRERTF
j_gene: TRBJ1-2; len: 13; v_gene: TRBV6-5; CDR3aa: CASSPQGSYGYTF
j_gene: TRBJ1-3; len: 14; v_gene: TRBV28; CDR3aa: CASSPPGDGNTIYF
j_gene: TRBJ2-7; len: 15; v_gene: TRBV19; CDR3aa: CASRPASGSSYEQYF
j_gene: TRBJ1-1; len: 16; v_gene: TRBV7-2; CDR3aa: CASSSGRGQVNTEAFF
j_gene: TRBJ2-7; len: 14; v_gene: TRBV5-1; CDR3aa: CASSLAGGTNEQYF
j_gene: TRBJ2-5; len: 11; v_gene: TRBV20-1; CDR3aa: CSGVLQETQYF
j_gene: TRBJ2-2; len: 15; v_gene: TRBV18; CDR3aa: CASSPRTGRTGELFF
j_gene: TRBJ2-2; len: 15; v_gene: TRBV9; CDR3aa: CASSAALAGDGELFF
j_gene: TRBJ2-7; len: 16; v_gene: TRBV4-2; CDR3aa: CASSPLGTSPSYEQYF
j_gene: TRBJ1-1; len: 14; v_gene: TRBV5-4; CDR3aa: CASSLGQGGTEAFF
j_gene: TRBJ1-1; len: 10; v_gene: TRBV20-1; CDR3aa: CGGWGTEAFF
j_gene: TRBJ2-4; len: 17; v_gene: TRBV28; CDR3aa: CASSYGIFGFPKNIQYF
j_gene: TRBJ2-1; len: 13; v_gene: TRBV5-1; CDR3aa: CASSFGGAGEQFF
j_gene: TRBJ2-2; len: 16; v_gene: TRBV6-5; CDR3aa: CASSYSGGVTAGELFF
j_gene: TRBJ2-2; len: 15; v_gene: TRBV19; CDR3aa: CASTRDRGLTGELFF
j_gene: TRBJ2-7; len: 15; v_gene: TRBV9; CDR3aa: CASSVGSGQGHEQYF
j_gene: TRBJ2-7; len: 15; v_gene: TRBV27; CDR3aa: CASSLLGVGSYEQYF
j_gene: TRBJ2-1; len: 15; v_gene: TRBV18; CDR3aa: CASSPGSTSYNEQFF
j_gene: TRBJ2-5; len: 13; v_gene: TRBV19; CDR3aa: CASGGGSQETQYF
j_gene: TRBJ1-5; len: 15; v_gene: TRBV2; CDR3aa: CASSRGGVLNQPQHF
j_gene: NA; len: 16; v_gene: TRBV6-5; CDR3aa: CASSYGPAGGSYEQYF